This T cell receptor beta chain was identified in a study of T cell responses to AZD1222 COVID-19 vaccine. A note on this clone: Its specificity is unknown.

The protocol was immunoSEQ multiplex PCR, while the TCRdb copy is restricted to in-frame clones and leaves out a portion. The table lists tens of thousands of clones, approximately 89% of them singletons, with 2% to 2.5% in the top ten. V was pared by 3 bases and J by 3 bases, with 7 bases of the junction left unmatched. Germline V gene lookup returns CDR1 GTSNPN and CDR2 SVGIG (reference sequence). The CDR3 is 15 residues long. Study results and limitations: Two AZD1222 doses significantly raised spike-specific TCR breadth and depth over controls. Repertoires were sampled only after the peak T cell response. Donors were mostly white British, more females; clonal diversity possibly underestimated. Just a handful of AZD1222 recipients tested seropositive at baseline.

The TCR was taken from an adult in good health. Here the sequenced sample was peripheral blood, taken on day 0 of AZD1222 vaccination. The gene calls are TRBV30 and TRBJ2-7; 11 bases map to TRBD1. The CDR3 DNA sequence: TGTGCCTGGAGAAGAGGCGGGACAGGGGGCTACGAGCAGTACTTC. Amino acid sequence: CAWRRGGTGGYEQYF.